This entry describes one TCR beta chain. This clone was seen once. Its antigen remains undetermined. No base qualities exist here, and no much larger clone lies one base off it. The data are from a study of T cells and copy number aberrations in small-cell lung cancer (TCRdb year 2021). At the level of the whole study: TCR repertoire sequencing was paired with whole-exome sequencing of the same tumor regions to relate T cell metrics to mutations and copy number aberrations. Tumor TCR data were available for roughly 16 patients, and 13 to 15 patients had TCR data from both tumor and normal tissue.

TCR-beta CDR3 regions were amplified from genomic DNA with the immunoSEQ hsTCRB Kit using multiplexed V- and J-gene primers. Unique DNA barcodes were added in a second PCR, and the samples were pooled together with a negative control and a positive control. The pooled TCR-beta libraries were sequenced using a 150-cycle paired-end protocol on an Illumina MiSeq. As for the authors' bioinformatics: Raw sequencing data were processed by Adaptive Biotechnologies into a report containing normalized, annotated TCR-beta repertoires. T-cell density was calculated by normalizing TCR-beta templates to usable DNA, with usable DNA estimated through amplification of housekeeping genes. Richness counted unique rearrangements, and clonality was defined as 1 minus Pielou's evenness. Imported from immuneACCESS, the table was reduced by TCRdb to in-frame sequences with V and J called. These copies leave out some clones; in studies compared against another copy, an unresolved V gene accounts for under half, and the cause of the remainder is not known. V, J and clone size reflect that table, while D and trimming were determined from the DNA. Across this sample there are around 2,500 clones, with less than 80% seen only once. Around 9.8% of the sample rests with the top ten.

The paper's findings and limits, for the study overall: All specimens were formalin-fixed paraffin-embedded tissue, which is known to introduce sequencing artifacts. Lower T-cell density, richness and clonality were observed in tumors than in adjacent lung tissue, although the difference in density was not significant. The study was limited by a small sample size because surgical resection is uncommon in small-cell lung cancer, and validation of the findings is required.

Donors were patients with limited-stage small-cell lung cancer who underwent surgical resection in Hangzhou, China, between 2008 and 2020. Every donor underwent upfront surgery with no preoperative chemotherapy or radiotherapy, and no donor received immunotherapy either before or after surgery. All 19 patients in the sequenced cohort were smokers or heavy second-hand smokers. Adjacent normal lung tissue was taken at least 2 cm away from the tumor margin, and two pathologists confirmed morphologically that the tissue was free of malignant cells. Multi-region TCR-beta sequencing of resected limited-stage small-cell lung cancers and of tumor-adjacent lung tissue was performed to characterize T cell repertoire heterogeneity. The AllPrep DNA/RNA FFPE Kit (Qiagen) was used to extract genomic DNA from the FFPE tissue. A distance of 14 bases separates the germline ends of V and J, which lose 2 bases and 7 bases respectively. Including the terminal cysteine and phenylalanine, the CDR3 comprises 15 residues. Here the CDR3 DNA is all that survives: 45 bases in frame from base 1. CDR1 and CDR2 (LNHDA, SQIVND) derive from the germline V gene (reference sequence).

The specimen was normal tissue next to the tumor. The receptor was isolated from a man aged 55 to 70 with small cell lung cancer. The chain is made from TRBV19 and TRBJ1-4; no D gene is confidently identified. In nucleotide form, the sequence is TGTGCCAGTAGTATAATGTCCGGGGTGGGTGAAAAACTGTTTTTT. Its amino acids are CASSIMSGVGEKLFF.